This TCR beta chain came from a study of shared clonotypes between healthy human individuals (dated by TCRdb to 2018 to 2021). About the investigation overall: The cohort included three men and a couple of women between 18 and 49 years of age. The study deeply sequenced blood TCR repertoires of about 5 healthy adults to estimate repertoire size and the extent of clonotype sharing between individuals. Different laboratories and diverse techniques were used to prepare libraries and sequence TCR repertoires, to increase sequencing depth and limit assay-specific biases. Each donor's leukapheresis produced roughly between roughly 0.94 and 9.5 billion PBMCs. The paper as a whole reports these results and caveats: Sampling was restricted to blood, and TCR repertoires in tissues likely differ from the TCR repertoires found in blood. Because the study included a small number of donors, the genetic and exposure-history diversity represented was limited. Pairwise subsampling indicated that sequencing depth was expected to affect the degree of clonotype sharing among donors.

TCR CDR3 regions were amplified from genomic DNA by multiplex PCR using the deep immunoSEQ assay. Extracted genomic DNA from each cell subset was distributed evenly across all wells of several immunoSEQ 96-well plates, and each plate was treated as a replicate. For unsorted PBMC, approximately 300 ng of genomic DNA, equivalent to around 33,000 T cell genomes, went into each replicate PCR. Genomic DNA from unsorted PBMC was sequenced over ten immunoSEQ deep assay plates. Purified libraries were measured with a Qubit 3.0 fluorometer, size-checked on a Bioanalyzer 2100, and measured again with the KAPA Library Quantification kit. Each immunoSEQ 96-well plate was sequenced on its own single-read 150-cycle Illumina NextSeq 550 flow cell. The paper's processing steps were these. The immunoSEQ output contained only junctional sequences without quality scores, so filtering could not match that applied to full-length reads. Sequences were annotated with PyIR, a Python wrapper for IgBLAST v1.9, using IMGT germline references to assign V/J genes and CDR3. Any read was removed if the V/J assignment was weak (E-value above 1e-6), the CDR3 was missing, or the read contained stop codons, out-of-frame junctions, or ambiguous translated residues. V3J clonotypes were defined as sequences sharing the same inferred V gene, J gene, and CDR3 amino acid sequence. Percentage overlap between repertoires was computed as shared unique clonotypes divided by the size of the smaller repertoire. Richness of each repertoire was evaluated using RTK rarefaction, the Chao1 estimator, and Recon v2.1 estimates of unobserved clonotypes. Not all clones reach the TCRdb copy of this immuneACCESS table, which keeps in-frame sequences only. Checked studies attribute under half of the gap to unresolved V genes and leave the rest unexplained. Clonal size and the V and J genes are those of that table, whereas D and trimming came from the DNA. In this sample the table shows about half a million clones, over 70% of which occur a single time. Approximately 11% of the sample rests with the top ten.

On this clone itself: Its specific antigen is unknown. A far larger clone is off by one base, so a read error is likely. The CDR3 ends on some other residue instead of the conserved phenylalanine or tryptophan, so this is likely a read error. The sample carries other DNA sequences with the same CDR3.

The donors were healthy, HIV-negative adults with no recently reported acute infections or vaccinations. Every donor was a Caucasian adult living in Nashville, Tennessee, USA. In the unsorted samples, 85 million to 100 million PBMCs were counted, and genomic DNA was extracted using the QIAamp DNA Blood Mini kit. Blood was obtained by leukapheresis, after which PBMCs were separated by Ficoll-Histopaque density gradient centrifugation and cryopreserved in liquid nitrogen vapor phase. V and J are truncated by 4 bases and 4 bases respectively, leaving an intervening sequence of 16 bases. From its first to its last residue, the CDR3 has 14 amino acids. Only the CDR3 DNA is retained, 42 bases long and in frame from the first base. The CDR1 and CDR2 encoded by the germline V gene are SQVTM and ANQGSEA.

This TCR derives from a woman aged 40 to 49 in good health. Some clones in this sample may be carry-over from other donors' samples. Input material: PBMCs. The V gene is TRBV29-1 and the J gene is TRBJ1-2; no D segment can be confidently identified. The nucleotide sequence is TGCAGCGTTGTGAGCGGGGATATGGGCTATGGCTACACCTTA. It specifies CSVVSGDMGYGYTL.